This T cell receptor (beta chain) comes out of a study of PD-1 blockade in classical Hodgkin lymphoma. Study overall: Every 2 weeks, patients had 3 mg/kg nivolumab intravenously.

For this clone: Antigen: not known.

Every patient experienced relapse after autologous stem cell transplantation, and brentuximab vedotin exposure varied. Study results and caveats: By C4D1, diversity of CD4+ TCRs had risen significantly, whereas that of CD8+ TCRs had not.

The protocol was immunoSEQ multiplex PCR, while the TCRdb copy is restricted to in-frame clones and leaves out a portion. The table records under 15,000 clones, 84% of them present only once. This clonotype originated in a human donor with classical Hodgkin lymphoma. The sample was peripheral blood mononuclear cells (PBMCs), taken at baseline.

Written as DNA, the CDR3 is TGTGCCACCAGCAGGACTAGCCAAGGTGAGCAGTTCTTC. Protein product: CATSRTSQGEQFF. The V gene is TRBV15, the J gene TRBJ2-1; 7 positions match TRBD2. The CDR3 has 13 amino acids. Per the germline V gene, CDR1 is LNHNV and CDR2 is YYDKDF (reference sequence). V shed 3 bases, J shed 9 bases, and the junction held 5 bases outside the gene matches.